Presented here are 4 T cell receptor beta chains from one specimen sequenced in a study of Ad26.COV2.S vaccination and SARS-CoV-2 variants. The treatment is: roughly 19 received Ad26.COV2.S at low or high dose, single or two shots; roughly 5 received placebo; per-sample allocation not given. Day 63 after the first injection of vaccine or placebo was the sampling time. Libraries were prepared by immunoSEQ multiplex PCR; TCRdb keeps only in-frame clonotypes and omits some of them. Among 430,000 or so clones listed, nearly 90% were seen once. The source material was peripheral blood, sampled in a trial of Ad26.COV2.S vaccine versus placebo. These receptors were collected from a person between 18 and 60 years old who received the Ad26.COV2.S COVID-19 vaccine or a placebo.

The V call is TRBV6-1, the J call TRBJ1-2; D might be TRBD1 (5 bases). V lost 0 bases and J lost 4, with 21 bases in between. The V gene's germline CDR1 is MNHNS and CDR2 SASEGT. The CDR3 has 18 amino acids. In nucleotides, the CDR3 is TGTGCCAGCAGTGAAGCTCCTTCCCTTTTCCGGGACGGCTATGGCTACACCTTC. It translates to CASSEAPSLFRDGYGYTF.

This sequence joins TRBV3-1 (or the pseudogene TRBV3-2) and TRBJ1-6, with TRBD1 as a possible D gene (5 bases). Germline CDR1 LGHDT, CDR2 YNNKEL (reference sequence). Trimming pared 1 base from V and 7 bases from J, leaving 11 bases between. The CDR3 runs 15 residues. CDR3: CASSQVGDGNSPLHF. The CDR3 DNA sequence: TGTGCCAGCAGCCAAGTGGGGGACGGAAATTCACCCCTCCACTTT.

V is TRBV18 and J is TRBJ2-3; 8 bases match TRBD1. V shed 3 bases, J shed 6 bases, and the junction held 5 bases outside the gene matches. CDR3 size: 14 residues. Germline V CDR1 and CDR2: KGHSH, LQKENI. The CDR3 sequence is CASSPTGEEDTQYF. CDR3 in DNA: TGTGCCAGCTCACCGACAGGGGAGGAGGATACGCAGTATTTT.

The CDR3 sequence is CASSTRQGDFIDTQYF. The CDR3 DNA reads as TGTGCCAGCAGCACCCGACAGGGGGACTTCATAGATACGCAGTATTTT. The rearrangement joins TRBV11-3 to TRBJ2-3, with 9 bases aligning to TRBD1. This CDR3 region has 16 residues. Germline values: CDR1 SGHNT, CDR2 YENEEA. J was trimmed by 5 bases and V by 5 bases; bases with no gene match: 11.